This TCR beta chain is from a study of cytotoxic CD8 clonotypes in ibrutinib-treated CLL. For the study at large: Median treatment time before response sampling was about 12 months, range 6 to 36.

V lost 5 bases and J lost 3; bases outside the gene matches: 3. Germline V gene lookup returns CDR1 MNHEY and CDR2 SMNVEV (reference sequence). The length of the CDR3 is 14 residues. Concerning this clone: The target antigen is unknown.

Whole-study findings and limits: Clonality showed a rise at ibrutinib response that reversed toward baseline at progression. Sampling of sustained-remission and progressing patients occurred at differing times.

Repertoires were generated with immunoSEQ multiplex PCR, while TCRdb's copy carries only in-frame clones and drops some. The profile shows almost 250,000 clones, 70% of them singletons. The TCR originated in a human donor with chronic lymphocytic leukemia. This sequence joins TRBV27 and TRBJ2-7, with 11 bases that match TRBD1. The source material was PBMCs, sampled after 24 months of ibrutinib treatment. The CDR3 protein is CASSRTGGNYEQYF. CDR3 coding DNA: TGTGCCAGCAGTAGGACAGGGGGCAACTACGAGCAGTACTTC.